Below, 6 T cell receptor beta chains from the same sample are listed, as sequenced in a study of cytomegalovirus exposure and HLA in healthy donors. The PCR employed 60 Vbeta primers together with 13 Jbeta primers. Measured with immunoSEQ multiplex PCR; TCRdb has only the in-frame clones, and not every one. The sample contains 110,000 to 150,000 clones, approximately 82% of which appear only once. The specimen was PBMCs. The receptors come from a woman aged 55-69 years in good health and CMV-seropositive.

The J gene is TRBJ1-2, the V gene TRBV4-2; 9 bases match TRBD1. In germline, CDR1 is LGHNA, CDR2 YNFKEQ. V shed 3 bases, J shed 4 bases, and the junction held 6 bases outside the gene matches. This CDR3 has 15 residues. The CDR3 region has the DNA TGTGCCAGCAGCCACACAGGGGGCGGGCGCTATGGCTACACCTTC. This codes for CASSHTGGGRYGYTF.

This clone occurred once. The chain carries TRBV7-9 and TRBJ2-7, with 7 bases fitting TRBD2. V lost 11 bases and J lost 0; bases outside the gene matches: 7. This CDR3 is 13 amino acids long. Germline assignment: CDR1 SEHNR and CDR2 FQNEAQ (reference sequence). CDR3 DNA: TGTGCCGGCGGACTAGGGGACTCCTACGAGCAGTACTTC. It translates to CAGGLGDSYEQYF.

The gene calls are TRBV5-5 and TRBJ1-1, with D possibly matching TRBD1 (5 bases). Trimming took 0 bases from V and 10 from J, leaving 13 bases between them. The CDR3 totals 13 residues. CDR1 and CDR2 (germline): SGHKS, YYEKEE (reference sequence). This chain's CDR3 is CASSLVAGRGAFF. CDR3 in DNA: TGTGCCAGCAGCTTGGTGGCAGGGAGGGGAGCTTTCTTT.

This chain uses TRBV5-1 with TRBJ2-2, with TRBD1 matching over 9 bases. CDR3 length: 15 residues. Germline V CDR1 and CDR2: SGHRS, YFSETQ. After removal of 8 bases from V and 5 bases from J, the junction contained 10 bases not matched to a gene. Here the CDR3 DNA reads TGCGCCAGTGGTCCGGGGACAGGGTTTACCGGGGAGCTGTTTTTT. Its translation: CASGPGTGFTGELFF.

This chain uses TRBV18 with TRBJ2-3; 11 bases match TRBD2. CDR1 is KGHSH, CDR2 LQKENI, per germline. The CDR3 extends over 16 amino acids. V trimming: 5 bases; J trimming: 3 bases; junction bases outside the gene matches: 7. This CDR3 is CASSVRTSGQTDTQYF. The CDR3, as DNA: TGTGCCAGCTCAGTACGGACTAGCGGGCAGACAGATACGCAGTATTTT.

The chain joins TRBV11-2 to TRBJ2-3; D gene ambiguous. The V end lost 0 bases, the J end lost 0 bases, and 10 bases lay between the germline ends. The germline V gene encodes CDR1 SGHAT and CDR2 FQNNGV. CDR3 length equals 16 residues. CDR3 sequence reads: CASSLDGGRSTDTQYF. The CDR3 DNA reads as TGTGCCAGCAGCTTAGATGGCGGCAGAAGCACAGATACGCAGTATTTT.